Listed here are 21 T cell receptor beta chains from one sample, sequenced in a study of cytomegalovirus exposure and HLA in healthy donors (dated by TCRdb to 2016 to 2017). Libraries were prepared through the immunoSEQ multiplex PCR assay. The multiplex PCR relied on a mix of 60 forward primers for TCR Vbeta segments and 13 reverse primers for TCR Jbeta segments. Sourced from immuneACCESS, this table was stored by TCRdb with only in-frame sequences that have V and J called. A share of the clones is absent; for the studies checked, an unresolved V gene accounts for under half, and the remainder has no known explanation. This sample has more than 150,000 clones in its table, and roughly 80% of those were observed once. The top ten clones comprise around 0.25% of the sample. The specimen was PBMCs. The receptors originated from a boy aged 10-17 years in good health and CMV-seronegative.

The genes are TRBV5-1 and TRBJ1-1; D ambiguous. There are 17 residues in the CDR3. CDR1 and CDR2 from the germline V gene are SGHRS and YFSETQ. V shed 4 bases and J shed 3 bases, with 22 bases lying between them. The CDR3 protein is CASSTRSGVVRDTEAFF. Written as DNA, the CDR3 is TGCGCCAGCAGCACCCGGTCCGGGGTGGTAAGGGACACTGAAGCTTTCTTT.

The chain recombines TRBV10-2 with TRBJ1-2, with D possibly TRBD1 on 6 matching bases. In germline, CDR1 is WSHSY, CDR2 SAAADI. The CDR3 totals 15 residues. V was trimmed by 2 bases and J by 2 bases, leaving 12 bases between them. DNA of the CDR3: TGCGCCAGCAGTGAGGTATCCCAGGGGAACTATGGCTACACCTTC. This translates into CASSEVSQGNYGYTF.

The chain couples TRBV29-1 to TRBJ1-1, with 8 bases that match TRBD1. The V segment lost 5 bases and the J segment 1 base; nucleotides outside the gene matches: 9. This CDR3 has 15 amino acids. Germline-derived CDR1 and CDR2 are SQVTM and ANQGSEA. The CDR3 spells CSVFRDRLPNTEAFF. CDR3 in DNA: TGCAGCGTTTTCCGGGACAGGCTACCGAACACTGAAGCTTTCTTT.

The rearrangement joins TRBV30 to TRBJ2-3; 7 positions match TRBD1. This CDR3 contains 12 residues. V lost 3 bases to trimming and J lost 8 bases; unmatched junction nucleotides: 5. Germline V gene lookup returns CDR1 GTSNPN and CDR2 SVGIG (reference sequence). CDR3: CAWRLQGSTQYF. Written as DNA, the CDR3 is TGTGCCTGGAGGTTACAGGGGAGTACGCAGTATTTT. The complete variable domain, with remaining parts taken from reference TRBV30 and TRBJ2-3, reads SQTIHQWPATLVQPVGSPLSLECTVEGTSNPNLYWYRQAAGRGLQLLFYSVGIGQISSEVPQNLSASRPQDRQFILSSKKLLLSDSGFYLCAWRLQGSTQYFGPGTRLTVL.

This CDR3 reads CATSRDNTGNTIYF. As DNA, the CDR3 is TGTGCCACCAGCAGAGATAACACTGGAAACACCATATATTTT. The genes are TRBV15 and TRBJ1-3; D is unresolved. The CDR3 is 14 residues long. The germline V and J ends were trimmed by 0 bases and 2 bases, with 5 bases remaining between them. In germline, CDR1 is LNHNV, CDR2 YYDKDF (reference sequence).

This clone was observed a single time. V is TRBV19 and J is TRBJ2-7; D possibly corresponds to TRBD2 (6 bases). Per the germline V gene, CDR1 is LNHDA and CDR2 is SQIVND (reference sequence). V was cut by 0 bases and J by 3 bases, with 12 bases left in between. CDR3 length: 15 amino acids. CDR3: CASSIEGGVNYEQYF. The CDR3 bases are TGTGCCAGTAGTATAGAGGGGGGAGTAAACTACGAGCAGTACTTC.

The chain employs TRBV6-4 and TRBJ2-1; a possible D gene is TRBD1 (6 bases). The CDR3 has 13 amino acids. The germline V gene encodes CDR1 MRHNA and CDR2 SNTAGT. V gave up 3 bases and J gave up 5 bases, with 8 bases separating them. CDR3 sequence: CASSEDSHNEQFF. CDR3 nucleotides: TGTGCCAGCAGTGAGGACAGTCACAATGAGCAGTTCTTC.

The rearrangement uses TRBV9 and TRBJ2-7; 12 nucleotides align to TRBD2. Germline V gene data show CDR1 as SGDLS and CDR2 as YYNGEE. The V segment lost 4 bases and the J segment 5 bases; nucleotides outside the gene matches: 10. The CDR3 runs to 16 residues. The CDR3 nucleotides read TGTGCCAGCAGCTTTCGGACTAGCGGGACAATCGACGAGCAGTACTTC. Translating gives CASSFRTSGTIDEQYF.

This chain links TRBV27 with TRBJ2-4, with 12 bases identical to TRBD2. The CDR3 totals 13 residues. Germline V gives CDR1 MNHEY, CDR2 SMNVEV (reference sequence). Germline trimming cut 6 bases from V and 7 bases from J; bases unmatched to any gene: 1. CDR3 coding DNA: TGTGCCAGCAGCCTAGCGGGAGGGAACATTCAGTACTTC. As protein: CASSLAGGNIQYF.

This clone was counted a few times. Here the CDR3 reads CASSSTGALSQETQYF. CDR3 nucleotide sequence: TGCGCCAGCAGCTCGACAGGGGCCTTAAGCCAAGAGACCCAGTACTTC. The genes are TRBV5-1 and TRBJ2-5; TRBD1 aligns across 8 bases. CDR1 SGHRS and CDR2 YFSETQ come from the germline V gene. The V gene end was trimmed by 3 bases and the J gene end by 1 base; junction bases not matched to a gene: 8. The CDR3 totals 16 residues.

The CDR3 DNA sequence: TGTGCCAGCAGTGAAACCGGGACAGGGGCAGATGAGCAGTTCTTC. Translating it yields CASSETGTGADEQFF. The rearrangement uses TRBV6-4 and TRBJ2-1, with 10 bases lining up with TRBD1. The length of the CDR3 is 15 residues. CDR1 and CDR2 from the germline V gene are MRHNA and SNTAGT. V gave up 3 bases and J gave up 8 bases; unmatched junction bases: 7.

V gene TRBV6-1 combines with J gene TRBJ1-2, with TRBD1 as a possible D gene (5 bases). Germline V gene lookup returns CDR1 MNHNS and CDR2 SASEGT. The V and J ends lost 6 bases and 4 bases respectively, with 12 bases between them. This CDR3 region has 13 residues. This CDR3 reads CASRLRQFYGYTF. CDR3 nucleotide sequence: TGTGCCAGCAGACTAAGACAGTTCTATGGCTACACCTTC.

This chain links TRBV6-5 with TRBJ2-1, with no clear D. Trimming removed 11 bases from V and 7 bases from J, with 18 bases in between. Per the germline V gene, CDR1 is MNHEY and CDR2 is SVGAGI. The CDR3 runs to 13 residues. In DNA form, the CDR3 reads TGTGCCGTTGTAGGCCCGGCGGCGAATGAGCAGTTCTTC. Amino acid sequence: CAVVGPAANEQFF.

This clone was found a few times. The chain uses TRBV5-4 and TRBJ1-1; tentatively, D is TRBD1 (6 bases). Germline CDR1 is SGHNT and CDR2 is YYREEE (reference sequence). The CDR3 runs 15 residues. V lost 6 bases and J 0 bases, leaving 15 bases between the germline ends. CDR3 sequence (DNA): TGTGCCAGCACCGAACAGGGTCGGATGAACACTGAAGCTTTCTTT. Protein: CASTEQGRMNTEAFF.

The rearrangement joins TRBV4-1 to TRBJ2-3; 10 bases line up with TRBD2. The CDR3 loop spans 17 amino acids. Germline trimming cut 3 bases from V and 4 bases from J; bases unmatched to any gene: 10. Germline V lookup: CDR1 MGHRA, CDR2 YSYEKL. The CDR3 loop is CASSHRGAGGNADTQYF. The CDR3, as DNA: TGCGCCAGCAGCCATCGGGGAGCGGGGGGGAATGCAGATACGCAGTATTTT.

V gene TRBV27 combines with J gene TRBJ1-1; 7 bases are shared with TRBD1. This CDR3 region has 14 residues. Germline CDR1 MNHEY, CDR2 SMNVEV (reference sequence). Trimming took 5 bases from V and 0 from J; bases not matched to a gene: 3. As DNA, the CDR3 is TGTGCCAGCAGTAATACAGGGGTGAACACTGAAGCTTTCTTT. As protein: CASSNTGVNTEAFF.

CDR3 sequence reads: CASSPLPNPGGRTEAFF. The CDR3 DNA reads as TGCGCCAGCAGCCCTCTACCCAACCCAGGGGGGAGGACTGAAGCTTTCTTT. The chain uses TRBV4-1 and TRBJ1-1; 7 nucleotides match TRBD1. The CDR3 is made up of 17 amino acids. In germline, CDR1 is MGHRA, CDR2 YSYEKL. Trimming took 4 bases from V and 5 from J; bases not matched to a gene: 16.

The chain couples TRBV2 to TRBJ2-7, with 9 bases that match TRBD2. This CDR3 has 15 amino acids. The junction had 6 bases not matched to a gene; V was cut back by 3 bases and J by 3 bases. Germline assignment: CDR1 SNHLY and CDR2 FYNNEI. The CDR3 sequence: CASSEHSGGIYEQYF. The CDR3 region has the DNA TGTGCCAGCAGTGAGCATAGCGGGGGAATCTACGAGCAGTACTTC.

J is TRBJ2-1 and V is TRBV27; D is unclear. The CDR3 consists of 10 residues. Trimming removed 7 bases at V and 7 bases at J, with 5 bases between. Germline CDR1 and CDR2: MNHEY and SMNVEV (reference sequence). The CDR3 protein is CASIGNEQFF. CDR3 bases: TGTGCCAGCATCGGGAATGAGCAGTTCTTC.

The chain has TRBV27 and TRBJ2-7; 7 bases line up with TRBD1. The CDR3 spans 12 residues. The V gene's germline CDR1 is MNHEY and CDR2 SMNVEV (reference sequence). V trimming: 5 bases; J trimming: 11 bases; junction bases outside the gene matches: 9. The CDR3 reads CASSKRDSRKYF. As DNA, the CDR3 is TGTGCCAGCAGTAAACGGGACAGCCGGAAGTACTTC.

The rearrangement links TRBV5-1 to TRBJ1-2; D unclear. The CDR3 runs to 15 residues. V lost 4 bases, J lost 5 bases, and 18 bases lay in between. Germline values: CDR1 SGHRS, CDR2 YFSETQ. The CDR3, as DNA: TGCGCCAGCAGCCTTGGAGGGCCGTTGGTTTATGGCTACACCTTC. It is translated as CASSLGGPLVYGYTF.